The 14 T cell receptor beta chains in this list originate from one sample, sequenced in a study of T cells in localized non-small cell lung cancer. The table came from immunoSEQ multiplex PCR; TCRdb's copy has only in-frame clones and leaves some out. The table includes about 60,000 clones, 75% to 90% detected once. Sequencing was performed on peripheral blood, taken before any cancer treatment. The receptor set was obtained from a woman aged 35-70 years with stage I lung adenocarcinoma.

The rearrangement joins TRBV7-9 to TRBJ1-2, with D unresolved. The germline gives CDR1 SEHNR, CDR2 FQNEAQ (reference sequence). CDR3 length: 10 residues. V was clipped by 11 bases and J by 8 bases, with 12 bases between them. As DNA, the CDR3 is TGTGCCTTCCATGGAGAGGGCTACACCTTC. It yields the protein CAFHGEGYTF.

CDR3: CASSPGLATHEQYF. The CDR3 DNA reads as TGTGCCAGCAGCCCGGGACTAGCGACCCACGAGCAGTACTTC. The chain is built from TRBV7-3 and TRBJ2-7; 10 bases are shared with TRBD2. Germline-derived CDR1 and CDR2 are SGHTA and FQGTGA. The CDR3 contains 14 residues. The junction had 6 bases not matched to a gene; V was cut back by 5 bases and J by 5 bases. Combining the CDR3 with reference TRBV7-3 and TRBJ2-7 gives the whole variable domain GAGVSQTPSNKVTEKGKYVELRCDPISGHTALYWYRQSLGQGPEFLIYFQGTGAADDSGLPNDRFFAVRPEGSVSTLKIQRTERGDSAVYLCASSPGLATHEQYFGPGTRLTVT.

This clone was seen only a few times. V gene TRBV15 combines with J gene TRBJ2-1; 7 positions match TRBD2. Germline CDR1 reads LNHNV; CDR2 reads YYDKDF (reference sequence). The CDR3 is made up of 13 amino acids. The ends lost 3 bases at V and 6 bases at J; junction bases unmatched: 2. The CDR3 DNA is TGTGCCACCAGCAGCGGACTAGTCAATGAGCAGTTCTTC. This translates into CATSSGLVNEQFF.

The V gene is TRBV27, the J gene TRBJ1-2; the match to TRBD1 covers 7 bases. The J segment lost 5 bases and the V segment lost 4 bases, leaving 7 bases of the junction unmatched. Looked up from germline, CDR1 is MNHEY and CDR2 is SMNVEV (reference sequence). The CDR3 consists of 14 residues. The CDR3 DNA sequence: TGTGCCAGCAGTTCACCGGGACAGACTTATGGCTACACCTTC. Protein sequence: CASSSPGQTYGYTF.

The chain joins TRBV6-1 to TRBJ1-1, with TRBD1 as a possible D gene (6 bases). Germline CDR1 is MNHNS and CDR2 is SASEGT. This CDR3 contains 16 residues. V was trimmed by 4 bases and J by 5 bases, leaving 20 bases between them. The CDR3 region has the DNA TGTGCCAGCAGTGCTGGTCGGATTGGGGGACAAACTGAAGCTTTCTTT. Translating it yields CASSAGRIGGQTEAFF.

This sequence joins TRBV28 and TRBJ1-2; D may be TRBD1 (5 bases). The germline CDR1 and CDR2 sequences are MDHEN and SYDVKM. V was trimmed by 7 bases and J by 6 bases, leaving 24 bases between them. The CDR3 covers 16 residues. The CDR3 nucleotides are TGTGCCAGCACTATATCACCCGGGGCTTCAAGGCATGGCTACACCTTC. It yields the protein CASTISPGASRHGYTF.

The chain combines TRBV28 with TRBJ2-7; no definite D call. Germline V gene lookup returns CDR1 MDHEN and CDR2 SYDVKM. This CDR3 has 13 amino acids. V was cut by 3 bases and J by 7 bases, with 13 bases left in between. In nucleotides, the CDR3 is TGTGCCAGCAGTTTCCCCGCCTTGAGGGAGCAGTACTTC. It yields the protein CASSFPALREQYF.

The chain couples TRBV2 to TRBJ1-5; D gene uncertain. Trimming took off 4 bases at V and 9 bases at J, with 10 bases between the two ends. There are 12 residues in the CDR3. Germline V gives CDR1 SNHLY, CDR2 FYNNEI. The CDR3 region has the DNA TGTGCCAGCAGTGGGACGGTCTCGCCCCAGCATTTT. This gives the protein CASSGTVSPQHF.

CDR3 nucleotides: TGCGCCAGCAGCTTGGCCAGGGACAGTGGTGGCTACACCTTC. It yields the protein CASSLARDSGGYTF. V gene TRBV5-1 combines with J gene TRBJ1-2; TRBD1 agrees at 7 bases. Germline assignment: CDR1 SGHRS and CDR2 YFSETQ. The CDR3 has 14 amino acids. Germline trimming cut 0 bases from V and 7 bases from J; bases unmatched to any gene: 6.

The chain uses TRBV29-1 and TRBJ2-2; no reliable D call. Per the germline V gene, CDR1 is SQVTM and CDR2 is ANQGSEA. The CDR3 length is 12 residues. The V gene lost 3 bases and the J gene lost 1 base, with 3 bases spanning the gap. In nucleotides, the CDR3 is TGCAGCGTTGACGTGAACACCGGGGAGCTGTTTTTT. Its translation: CSVDVNTGELFF.

The chain joins TRBV19 to TRBJ2-2; the match to TRBD1 covers 12 bases. This CDR3 contains 18 residues. In germline, CDR1 is LNHDA, CDR2 SQIVND (reference sequence). Trimming removed 3 bases from V and 1 base from J; junction bases left unmatched: 6. CDR3 amino acids: CASSIWDRGPMNTGELFF. As DNA, the CDR3 is TGTGCCAGTAGTATTTGGGACAGGGGGCCGATGAACACCGGGGAGCTGTTTTTT.

This chain connects TRBV19 to TRBJ2-1, with 10 bases lining up with TRBD2. Trimming removed 6 bases from V and 4 bases from J; junction bases left unmatched: 9. Germline values: CDR1 LNHDA, CDR2 SQIVND (reference sequence). The CDR3 runs 16 residues. CDR3 DNA: TGTGCCAGTAGATGGGCTAGCGGGGGCCTTTACAATGAGCAGTTCTTC. Translation gives CASRWASGGLYNEQFF.

This chain joins TRBV9 and TRBJ2-1, with 10 bases identical to TRBD1. There are 15 residues in the CDR3. CDR1 is SGDLS, CDR2 YYNGEE, per germline. V shed 4 bases, J shed 7 bases, and the junction held 8 bases outside the gene matches. The DNA of the CDR3 is TGTGCCAGCAGCAAGACAGGGGGCCTACCAAATGAGCAGTTCTTC. It translates to CASSKTGGLPNEQFF.

CDR3: CAWSGGREGRTDTQYF. The CDR3 region has the DNA TGTGCCTGGAGTGGGGGGCGGGAAGGGAGAACAGATACGCAGTATTTT. The genes are TRBV30 and TRBJ2-3; D might be TRBD1 or TRBD2, each matching 6 bases. The V end was cut by 1 base, the J end by 3 bases, with 17 bases between. The CDR3 spans 16 residues. Germline V gives CDR1 GTSNPN, CDR2 SVGIG (reference sequence).